The T cell receptor beta chain described here comes from a study of T cells after yellow fever vaccination. A remark on this clonotype: Its antigen is unknown.

Production of TCR cDNA was by 5'RACE template switching, which also added a universal primer site and UMIs. MiXCR was run by TCRdb on the 5' RACE reads, yielding one entry per CDR3 protein. The table lists about 400,000 distinct CDR3 sequences, about 6.2% of them singletons, with 15% in the top ten. Whole-study findings and limits: Boosting was followed by the reappearance of most primary-vaccination clones (around 95% CD4, around 86% CD8).

Specimen: PBMCs, collected 5 days after the yellow fever booster vaccination. This clonotype was obtained from a man aged 30 to 39 who received the YFV17D yellow fever vaccine.

The CDR3, as DNA: TGTGCCTGGGGCCGGGATTTCAATCAGCCCCAGCATTTT. Translated: CAWGRDFNQPQHF. V is TRBV30 and J is TRBJ1-5; D is unclear. This CDR3 has 13 amino acids. CDR1 is GTSNPN and CDR2 is SVGIG in the germline V gene (reference sequence). V lost 5 bases, J lost 3 bases, and 11 bases lay in between.